This T cell receptor beta chain was identified during a study of identical twins. Findings and limits, study-wide: Fewer insertions were carried by abundant cord blood beta clonotypes, but none was seen in memory repertoires. A partial confounding effect on zero-insertion analyses could come from invariant MAIT and iNKT cells. The authors drew conclusions from cross-sectional statistical analysis rather than following the same donors.

In regard to this clonotype: What it recognizes is unknown.

Each cDNA held unique molecular identifiers, and template switching gave it a universal primer site. MiXCR was run by TCRdb on the 5' RACE reads, yielding one entry per CDR3 protein. This table has approximately 1.8 million distinct CDR3 sequences, roughly 35% appearing once. The germline V gene encodes CDR1 MNHEY and CDR2 SMNVEV (reference sequence). The CDR3 extends over 13 amino acids. This sequence originates from a newborn girl in good health. The material sequenced was cord blood. The genes are TRBV27 and TRBJ2-5; 7 bases agree with TRBD2. The J call is doubtful: the DNA matches TRBJ2-7 better. In nucleotides, the CDR3 is TGTGCCAGCAGTCCGAGACTAGCATCCGAGCAGTACTTC. Encoded protein: CASSPRLASEQYF.